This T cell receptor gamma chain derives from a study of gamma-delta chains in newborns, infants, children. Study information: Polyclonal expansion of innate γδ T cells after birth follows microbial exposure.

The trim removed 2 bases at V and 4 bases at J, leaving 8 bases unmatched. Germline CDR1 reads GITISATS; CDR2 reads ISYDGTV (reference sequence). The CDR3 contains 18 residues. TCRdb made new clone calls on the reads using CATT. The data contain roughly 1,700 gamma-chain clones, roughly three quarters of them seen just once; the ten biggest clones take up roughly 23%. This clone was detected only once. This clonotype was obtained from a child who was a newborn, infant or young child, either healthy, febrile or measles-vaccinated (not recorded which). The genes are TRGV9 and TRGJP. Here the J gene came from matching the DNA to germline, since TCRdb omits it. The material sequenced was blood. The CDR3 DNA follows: TGTGCCTTGTGGGAGGCCCTCCCTCAAGAGTTGGGCAAAAAAATCAAGGTATTT. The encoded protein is CALWEALPQELGKKIKVF.